This TCR beta chain was documented in a study of CD4 T cells in relation to SARS-CoV-2 and coronaviruses. This table comes from immunoSEQ multiplex PCR, and its TCRdb copy is limited to in-frame clones, with some not included. The sample includes 20,000 to 30,000 clones, about 81% of them seen just once. V was clipped by 7 bases and J by 1 base, with 15 bases between them. CDR1 is SNHLY, CDR2 FYNNEI, per germline. The CDR3 consists of 15 residues. Remarks on this clone: Antigen: not known.

Before the COVID-19 pandemic, during about 2011-2019, CD4+ T cells were taken from unexposed donors. Isolation of CD4+ T cells took place after less than 13 days in culture. As cell numbers allowed, unexposed-donor CD4+ T cells faced SARS-CoV-2 S/N and four cold-coronavirus spikes. Study outcomes and limitations: In roughly two thirds of donors, memory CD4+ clonotypes crossrecognized SARS-CoV-2 and at least one common cold coronavirus spike. No donor gave both pre-pandemic and post-infection samples.

The genes are TRBV2 and TRBJ2-3; D may be TRBD1 (7 bases). The sequence derives from a human donor in good health. Input material: CD4+ T cells from PBMCs, cultured in vitro. CDR3 coding DNA: TGTGCCAGCAAACTCCTCAGGGGGGGCACAGATACGCAGTATTTT. Translated, it gives CASKLLRGGTDTQYF.